This TCR beta chain was sequenced during a study of tumor-infiltrating lymphocytes in oesophageal squamous cell carcinoma. The V gene's germline CDR1 is SEHNR and CDR2 FQNEAQ (reference sequence). Trimming took 7 bases from V and 2 from J, leaving 13 bases between them. This CDR3 comprises 14 residues. This clonotype is medium-sized. MiXCR was run by TCRdb on the PCR reads, yielding one entry per CDR3 protein. The table shows some 25,000 distinct CDR3 sequences, with about 40% occurring only once. The chain is built from TRBV7-9 and TRBJ2-3, with unresolved D. Source material: esophageal tumor tissue. The TCR was taken from a male donor with esophageal squamous cell carcinoma. CDR3 region: CASNLQTTTDTQYF. The CDR3 coding sequence is TGTGCCAGCAACCTACAGACCACCACAGATACGCAGTATTTT.